Below, 15 T cell receptor beta chains from the same sample are listed, as sequenced in a study of T cells in Graves' hyperthyroidism and ophthalmopathy. Template material for amplifying TCR beta CDR3 regions consisted of RNA transcripts. HTBI primers were used for first-round RT-PCR of the TCR CDR3. TCRdb recomputed calls from the multiplex PCR reads with MiXCR, one row per CDR3 protein. Of some 510,000 distinct CDR3 sequences listed, roughly 20% are singletons. Sample: blood. Receptors were obtained from a man aged 18 to 29 with Graves' hyperthyroidism.

This clonotype occurred many times. The rearrangement links TRBV5-1 to TRBJ2-5, with 8 bases identical to TRBD1. CDR1 and CDR2 from the germline V gene are SGHRS and YFSETQ. The junction had 12 bases not matched to a gene; V was cut back by 0 bases and J by 5 bases. The CDR3 sequence is 17 residues long. The CDR3 DNA reads TGCGCCAGCAGCTTGGTATTCTGGACAGGGACATTGGAGACCCAGTACTTC. Translation: CASSLVFWTGTLETQYF.

This clonotype occurred many times. The V and J genes are TRBV12-3 or TRBV12-4 and TRBJ1-1, with D possibly TRBD1 on 5 matching bases. Trimming removed 8 bases at V and 5 bases at J, with 18 bases between. The CDR3 length is 14 residues. The CDR3 bases are TGTGCCAGCCTATTCGGGGGGGGGATTACTGAAGCTTTCTTT. Its protein product is CASLFGGGITEAFF.

The chain links TRBV19 to TRBJ2-2; D may correspond to TRBD1 or TRBD2 (5 bases each). V dropped 5 bases and J dropped 4 bases, with 11 bases sitting between them. The CDR3 totals 14 residues. Germline V gene data show CDR1 as LNHDA and CDR2 as SQIVND (reference sequence). The CDR3 region is CASSAGSATGELFF. For the CDR3, the DNA is TGTGCCAGTAGTGCAGGGAGCGCCACCGGGGAGCTGTTTTTT.

The rearrangement uses TRBV28 and TRBJ2-7, with D perhaps assigned TRBD1 or TRBD2 (5 bases each). CDR3 length: 13 residues. The germline gives CDR1 MDHEN, CDR2 SYDVKM. V lost 10 bases and J lost 3, with 16 bases in between. For the CDR3, the DNA is TGTGCCACCATGTCAGGGAGCAACTACGAGCAGTACTTC. Translated: CATMSGSNYEQYF.

This clonotype was observed many times. V and J are TRBV11-2 and TRBJ1-1, with D unclear. The CDR3 consists of 11 residues. V dropped 3 bases and J dropped 3 bases, with 2 bases sitting between them. Germline CDR1 SGHAT, CDR2 FQNNGV. This CDR3 reads CASSFDTEAFF. In DNA form, the CDR3 reads TGTGCCAGCAGCTTCGACACTGAAGCTTTCTTT. The full variable domain, completed using reference TRBV11-2 and TRBJ1-1, is EAGVAQSPRYKIIEKRQSVAFWCNPISGHATLYWYQQILGQGPKLLIQFQNNGVVDDSQLPKDRFSAERLKGVDSTLKIQPAKLEDSAVYLCASSFDTEAFFGQGTRLTVV.

The genes are TRBV6-2 or TRBV6-3 and TRBJ2-2; the match to TRBD2 covers 9 bases. The J segment lost 6 bases and the V segment lost 5 bases, leaving 7 bases of the junction unmatched. Germline loops: CDR1 MNHEY, CDR2 SVGEGT. CDR3 length: 15 amino acids. The CDR3 loop is CASSTGTSFSGELFF. Written as DNA, the CDR3 is TGTGCCAGCAGTACTGGGACTAGCTTTTCCGGGGAGCTGTTTTTT.

The chain links TRBV4-1 to TRBJ1-2; D is possibly TRBD1 (6 bases). Germline CDR1 reads MGHRA; CDR2 reads YSYEKL. Trimming took 1 base from V and 6 from J, leaving 12 bases between them. The length of the CDR3 is 14 residues. CDR3 nucleotide sequence: TGCGCCAGCAGCCAAGTCCTACAGGGCCATGGCTACACCTTC. The encoded protein is CASSQVLQGHGYTF.

In its sample, this clonotype was seen many times. This sequence joins TRBV14 and TRBJ1-5, with TRBD1 identical over 8 bases. This CDR3 has 14 amino acids. Germline CDR1 reads SGHDN; CDR2 reads FVKESK. V was pared by 3 bases and J by 5 bases, with 3 bases of the junction left unmatched. The CDR3 nucleotides are TGTGCCAGCAGCCAGACAGGGGTGGATCAGCCCCAGCATTTT. Amino acids: CASSQTGVDQPQHF.

The V gene is TRBV6-5, the J gene TRBJ1-5, with 8 bases fitting TRBD1. Germline V gene lookup returns CDR1 MNHEY and CDR2 SVGAGI. J gave up 0 bases and V 4 bases, and 8 bases lay outside the gene matches. The CDR3 is 17 amino acids. The CDR3 protein is CASSFRGLSPSNQPQHF. The CDR3 bases are TGTGCCAGCAGTTTCAGGGGGCTATCCCCTAGCAATCAGCCCCAGCATTTT.

The V gene is TRBV28, the J gene TRBJ2-2; TRBD2 is a possible D gene (6 bases). CDR3 size: 15 residues. Germline V gene sequence: CDR1 MDHEN, CDR2 SYDVKM. V lost 6 bases and J lost 6, with 17 bases in between. The CDR3 nucleotides are TGTGCCAGCAGACTTGGGGGGAGTGTCCCCGGGGAGCTGTTTTTT. Encoded protein: CASRLGGSVPGELFF.

CDR3 sequence: CSVKGTAGGYTF. As DNA, the CDR3 is TGCAGCGTTAAGGGGACTGCCGGTGGCTACACCTTC. This chain joins TRBV29-1 and TRBJ1-2; perhaps TRBD1 as D (5 bases). The CDR3 is 12 amino acids. The germline V gene encodes CDR1 SQVTM and CDR2 ANQGSEA. The V and J ends lost 5 bases and 7 bases respectively, with 14 bases between them.

This clonotype appeared a few times. The V and J genes are TRBV12-3 or TRBV12-4 and TRBJ1-2; D may be TRBD1 (5 bases). V gave up 5 bases and J gave up 6 bases, with 10 bases separating them. The CDR3 totals 12 residues. The CDR3 DNA sequence: TGTGCCAGCAGTGATTGGGGGAATGGCTACACCTTC. This translates into CASSDWGNGYTF.

The table lists this clonotype with many counts. The chain carries TRBV12-3 or TRBV12-4 and TRBJ1-3; D ambiguous. The length of the CDR3 is 13 residues. Trimming took 6 bases from V and 6 from J, leaving 12 bases between them. The CDR3 loop is CASSRSWPNTIYF. In nucleotides, the CDR3 is TGTGCCAGCAGCCGAAGTTGGCCAAACACCATATATTTT.

This clonotype has a count of ten or more. This chain joins TRBV6-1 and TRBJ2-7, with D possibly being TRBD2 (5 bases). This CDR3 contains 16 residues. Germline loops: CDR1 MNHNS, CDR2 SASEGT. With 2 bases removed from V and 2 bases from J, the gap between germline ends came to 16 bases. CDR3 bases: TGTGCCAGCAGTGAAAGGGTCGGCCTGAGGGCCTACGAGCAGTACTTC. This gives the protein CASSERVGLRAYEQYF.

As regards this clonotype: One junction end does not reproduce the germline sequence, and a read error may be involved. The chain couples TRBV20-1 to TRBJ2-7; no reliable D call. CDR3 length: 14 residues. Germline V gives CDR1 DFQATT, CDR2 SNEGSKA (reference sequence). For the CDR3, the DNA is TGCAGTGCCCGTATCCCCATGGTTTCCTACGATCAGTACTTC. Translated: CSARIPMVSYDQYF.